A selection of T cell receptor beta chains follows, all from one sample in a study of T-cell reconstitution after alpha-beta-depleted transplantation in children. TCRdb processed the PCR reads anew with MiXCR; each CDR3 protein has one entry. The data hold approximately 400,000 distinct CDR3 sequences, with approximately 10% observed a single time. Sample: PBMCs from the stem cell graft donor, taken from the stem cell graft. These TCRs come from a human donor who donated a stem cell graft to a child with acute myeloid leukemia. The CDR3 runs from the conserved cysteine through the conserved F or W. Fields, in order: J gene, D gene, V gene, clone size, CDR3 protein, CDR3 DNA. A D gene is named only where the DNA matches it firmly. Clone size is given for some rows only: seen once, a few or many times, or a class if the clone is expanded.

j_gene: TRBJ1-4; d_gene: -; v_gene: TRBV20-1; abundance: few; CDR3aa: CSASPVSRGGEKLFF; CDR3nt: TGCAGTGCTAGCCCGGTTTCAAGGGGTGGTGAAAAACTGTTTTTT
j_gene: TRBJ2-4; d_gene: TRBD1; v_gene: TRBV6-2/TRBV6-3; abundance: -; CDR3aa: CASSYLGQGDLAKNIQYF; CDR3nt: TGTGCCAGCAGTTACCTCGGACAGGGGGATTTAGCCAAAAACATTCAGTACTTC
j_gene: TRBJ1-2; d_gene: -; v_gene: TRBV11-2; abundance: few; CDR3aa: CASSLLARPLDGYTF; CDR3nt: TGTGCCAGCAGCTTATTAGCCAGGCCGCTCGATGGCTACACCTTC
j_gene: TRBJ2-4; d_gene: -; v_gene: TRBV6-5; abundance: few; CDR3aa: CASRSDGIQYF; CDR3nt: TGTGCCAGCAGGTCGGACGGCATTCAGTACTTC
j_gene: TRBJ1-1; d_gene: -; v_gene: TRBV20-1; abundance: few; CDR3aa: CSAPIIGTSTEAFF; CDR3nt: TGCAGTGCACCCATTATCGGGACTTCCACTGAAGCTTTCTTT
j_gene: TRBJ2-2; d_gene: -; v_gene: TRBV10-3; abundance: few; CDR3aa: CAIQQGNRELFF; CDR3nt: TGTGCCATCCAACAGGGAAATCGGGAGCTGTTTTTT
j_gene: TRBJ1-1; d_gene: -; v_gene: TRBV29-1; abundance: -; CDR3aa: CSVARGPPLEAFF; CDR3nt: TGCAGCGTTGCCCGGGGACCGCCACTAGAAGCTTTCTTT
j_gene: TRBJ2-7; d_gene: -; v_gene: TRBV20-1; abundance: few; CDR3aa: CSASRSSLEQYF; CDR3nt: TGCAGTGCTAGTAGGAGTAGCCTCGAGCAGTACTTC
j_gene: TRBJ2-3; d_gene: -; v_gene: TRBV20-1; abundance: -; CDR3aa: CSARETSDTQYF; CDR3nt: TGCAGTGCTAGAGAGACCTCAGATACGCAGTATTTT
j_gene: TRBJ2-7; d_gene: TRBD1; v_gene: TRBV29-1; abundance: -; CDR3aa: CSVVQGQGVYF; CDR3nt: TGCAGCGTTGTTCAGGGACAGGGGGTGTACTTC
j_gene: TRBJ1-1; d_gene: -; v_gene: TRBV12-3/TRBV12-4; abundance: few; CDR3aa: CASTPGGAGSEAFF; CDR3nt: TGTGCCAGCACCCCCGGGGGCGCCGGCTCTGAAGCTTTCTTT
j_gene: TRBJ2-5; d_gene: TRBD2; v_gene: TRBV5-1; abundance: -; CDR3aa: CASSMFSGGETQYF; CDR3nt: TGCGCCAGCAGCATGTTTAGCGGGGGCGAGACCCAGTACTTC
j_gene: TRBJ1-2; d_gene: -; v_gene: TRBV12-3/TRBV12-4; abundance: few; CDR3aa: CASSKFMSRDLSHYGYTF; CDR3nt: TGTGCCAGCAGCAAGTTTATGTCCCGGGACCTTTCCCACTATGGCTACACCTTC
j_gene: TRBJ2-1; d_gene: -; v_gene: TRBV5-1; abundance: many; CDR3aa: CASTKQGSNEQFF; CDR3nt: TGCGCCAGCACGAAACAGGGAAGTAATGAGCAGTTCTTC
j_gene: TRBJ2-1; d_gene: TRBD2; v_gene: TRBV7-2; abundance: -; CDR3aa: CASSRDYHNEHFF; CDR3nt: TGTGCCAGCAGCCGGGACTACCACAATGAGCACTTCTTC
j_gene: TRBJ2-7; d_gene: -; v_gene: TRBV20-1; abundance: few; CDR3aa: CSARALTASYEQYF; CDR3nt: TGCAGTGCTAGGGCCCTGACAGCTTCCTACGAGCAGTACTTC
j_gene: TRBJ2-1; d_gene: -; v_gene: TRBV4-2; abundance: -; CDR3aa: CASSQESAPRVDEQFF; CDR3nt: TGTGCCAGCAGCCAAGAATCCGCGCCGAGGGTCGATGAGCAGTTCTTC
j_gene: TRBJ2-7; d_gene: -; v_gene: TRBV7-2; abundance: few; CDR3aa: CASSRGLYAYEQYF; CDR3nt: TGTGCCAGCAGCCGCGGACTCTACGCCTACGAGCAGTACTTC
j_gene: TRBJ1-6; d_gene: TRBD1; v_gene: TRBV20-1; abundance: many; CDR3aa: CSARDQGAVSPLHF; CDR3nt: TGCAGTGCTAGAGATCAGGGGGCGGTTTCACCCCTCCACTTT
j_gene: TRBJ2-7; d_gene: -; v_gene: TRBV6-2/TRBV6-3; abundance: -; CDR3aa: CASKLTGSYEQYF; CDR3nt: TGTGCCAGCAAACTCACGGGCTCCTACGAGCAGTACTTC
j_gene: TRBJ2-2; d_gene: -; v_gene: TRBV9; abundance: -; CDR3aa: CASSSWARGNTGELFF; CDR3nt: TGTGCCAGCAGCTCCTGGGCCAGGGGGAACACCGGGGAGCTGTTTTTT
j_gene: TRBJ2-2; d_gene: TRBD2; v_gene: TRBV5-1; abundance: few; CDR3aa: CASSLKSGTSGSSTGELFF; CDR3nt: TGCGCCAGCAGCTTGAAGTCGGGGACTAGCGGGAGCAGCACCGGGGAGCTGTTTTTT
j_gene: TRBJ1-3; d_gene: -; v_gene: TRBV30; abundance: -; CDR3aa: CAWSGGSGNTIYF; CDR3nt: TGTGCCTGGAGTGGGGGCTCTGGAAACACCATATATTTT
j_gene: TRBJ1-2; d_gene: TRBD1; v_gene: TRBV6-1; abundance: -; CDR3aa: CASSSTGDLHGYTF; CDR3nt: TGTGCCAGCAGCTCGACAGGGGATCTACATGGCTACACCTTC
j_gene: TRBJ2-1; d_gene: TRBD2; v_gene: TRBV10-3; abundance: -; CDR3aa: CAIRPSGGLSSSYNEQFF; CDR3nt: TGTGCCATCAGACCTAGCGGGGGGCTCTCCAGCTCCTACAATGAGCAGTTCTTC
j_gene: TRBJ2-5; d_gene: -; v_gene: TRBV11-2; abundance: -; CDR3aa: CASSLSVGPRETQYF; CDR3nt: TGTGCCAGCAGCTTATCGGTCGGACCCAGAGAGACCCAGTACTTC
j_gene: TRBJ2-5; d_gene: TRBD2; v_gene: TRBV7-2; abundance: few; CDR3aa: CASTSSGETQYF; CDR3nt: TGTGCCAGCACCTCTAGCGGCGAGACCCAGTACTTC
j_gene: TRBJ2-7; d_gene: TRBD1; v_gene: TRBV11-2; abundance: few; CDR3aa: CASSSGQGLGEQYF; CDR3nt: TGTGCCAGCAGCTCCGGACAGGGTTTGGGCGAGCAGTACTTC
j_gene: TRBJ2-7; d_gene: -; v_gene: TRBV7-9; abundance: few; CDR3aa: CASSLKVHEQYF; CDR3nt: TGTGCCAGCAGCCTAAAGGTCCACGAGCAGTACTTC
j_gene: TRBJ2-5; d_gene: -; v_gene: TRBV21-1; abundance: -; CDR3aa: CASSKLETQYF; CDR3nt: TGTGCCAGCAGCAAACTTGAGACCCAGTACTTC
j_gene: TRBJ2-7; d_gene: TRBD1; v_gene: TRBV20-1; abundance: few; CDR3aa: CSARQGARLEQYF; CDR3nt: TGCAGTGCTAGACAGGGGGCCCGCCTCGAGCAGTACTTC
j_gene: TRBJ2-5; d_gene: -; v_gene: TRBV30; abundance: few; CDR3aa: CAFLPLGQETQYF; CDR3nt: TGTGCCTTCCTCCCTTTGGGACAAGAGACCCAGTACTTC
j_gene: TRBJ2-7; d_gene: -; v_gene: TRBV5-1; abundance: -; CDR3aa: CASSLGGTVYYEQYF; CDR3nt: TGCGCCAGCAGCTTGGGTGGGACTGTATACTACGAGCAGTACTTC
j_gene: TRBJ1-4; d_gene: -; v_gene: TRBV27; abundance: few; CDR3aa: CASSLSTRGGPNEKLFF; CDR3nt: TGTGCCAGCAGTTTATCGACTAGGGGTGGACCTAATGAAAAACTGTTTTTT
j_gene: TRBJ2-2; d_gene: TRBD2; v_gene: TRBV9; abundance: -; CDR3aa: CASSGSGGGGTGELFF; CDR3nt: TGTGCCAGCAGCGGGAGCGGGGGGGGAGGCACCGGGGAGCTGTTTTTT
j_gene: TRBJ2-2; d_gene: -; v_gene: TRBV20-1; abundance: -; CDR3aa: CSARPMSLSGELFF; CDR3nt: TGCAGTGCTAGGCCCATGTCCCTGAGCGGGGAGCTGTTTTTT
j_gene: TRBJ2-7; d_gene: -; v_gene: TRBV27; abundance: -; CDR3aa: CASSLYGGPYEQYF; CDR3nt: TGTGCCAGCAGCCTTTACGGGGGCCCCTACGAGCAGTACTTC
j_gene: TRBJ1-1; d_gene: -; v_gene: TRBV5-5; abundance: -; CDR3aa: CASSLQAPTEAFF; CDR3nt: TGTGCCAGCAGCCTACAGGCTCCCACTGAAGCTTTCTTT
j_gene: TRBJ2-3; d_gene: -; v_gene: TRBV10-1; abundance: -; CDR3aa: CASSESGRTDTQYF; CDR3nt: TGCGCCAGCAGTGAGTCCGGCAGGACAGATACGCAGTATTTT
j_gene: TRBJ1-3; d_gene: TRBD1; v_gene: TRBV20-1; abundance: -; CDR3aa: CSARDLGGQGSPLGNTIYF; CDR3nt: TGCAGTGCTAGAGATTTGGGCGGACAGGGATCCCCACTGGGAAACACCATATATTTT
j_gene: TRBJ2-3; d_gene: TRBD2; v_gene: TRBV20-1; abundance: few; CDR3aa: CSAKRTSGRIGGTDTQYF; CDR3nt: TGCAGTGCTAAACGGACTAGCGGGAGGATTGGAGGCACAGATACGCAGTATTTT
j_gene: TRBJ2-4; d_gene: -; v_gene: TRBV14; abundance: many; CDR3aa: CASSPSLGRAGAKNIQYF; CDR3nt: TGTGCCAGCAGCCCCTCACTAGGACGCGCCGGGGCCAAAAACATTCAGTACTTC
j_gene: TRBJ2-1; d_gene: TRBD2; v_gene: TRBV4-1; abundance: -; CDR3aa: CASKPSGTYNEQFF; CDR3nt: TGCGCCAGCAAACCTAGCGGGACCTACAATGAGCAGTTCTTC
j_gene: TRBJ2-5; d_gene: -; v_gene: TRBV4-1; abundance: few; CDR3aa: CASSQAGNQETQYF; CDR3nt: TGCGCCAGCAGCCAAGCCGGGAACCAAGAGACCCAGTACTTC
j_gene: TRBJ2-1; d_gene: TRBD2; v_gene: TRBV5-1; abundance: few; CDR3aa: CASSLVPLAGSQGAYNEQFF; CDR3nt: TGCGCCAGCAGCTTGGTCCCTCTAGCGGGGAGCCAAGGTGCCTACAATGAGCAGTTCTTC
j_gene: TRBJ2-1; d_gene: TRBD1; v_gene: TRBV12-3/TRBV12-4; abundance: few; CDR3aa: CASTNPTGPGAKSSEQFF; CDR3nt: TGTGCCAGCACCAACCCGACAGGGCCAGGGGCTAAATCTTCCGAGCAGTTCTTC
j_gene: TRBJ2-1; d_gene: TRBD1; v_gene: TRBV20-1; abundance: few; CDR3aa: CSAPGQFGGDEQFF; CDR3nt: TGCAGTGCCCCGGGACAGTTTGGTGGCGATGAGCAGTTCTTC
j_gene: TRBJ1-2; d_gene: -; v_gene: TRBV4-1; abundance: many; CDR3aa: CASSQVGTGNYGYTF; CDR3nt: TGCGCCAGCAGCCAAGTAGGGACGGGAAACTATGGCTACACCTTC
j_gene: TRBJ2-1; d_gene: TRBD1; v_gene: TRBV7-7; abundance: few; CDR3aa: CASSLVQGEYNEQFF; CDR3nt: TGTGCTAGCAGCTTGGTACAGGGGGAGTACAATGAGCAGTTCTTC
j_gene: TRBJ2-2; d_gene: TRBD1; v_gene: TRBV6-5; abundance: many; CDR3aa: CASSQTTRSGTGTTGELFF; CDR3nt: TGTGCCAGCAGCCAGACCACTAGAAGCGGGACAGGGACCACCGGGGAGCTGTTTTTT
j_gene: TRBJ2-3; d_gene: -; v_gene: TRBV5-1; abundance: many; CDR3aa: CASSSGPYTDTQYF; CDR3nt: TGCGCCAGCAGCTCAGGCCCGTACACAGATACGCAGTATTTT
j_gene: TRBJ2-4; d_gene: -; v_gene: TRBV7-2; abundance: -; CDR3aa: CASGGKNIQYF; CDR3nt: TGTGCCAGCGGGGGAAAAAACATTCAGTACTTC
j_gene: TRBJ1-5; d_gene: -; v_gene: TRBV12-3/TRBV12-4; abundance: -; CDR3aa: CASGALVQPQHF; CDR3nt: TGTGCCAGCGGGGCTCTGGTTCAGCCCCAGCATTTT
j_gene: TRBJ2-3; d_gene: TRBD2; v_gene: TRBV20-1; abundance: -; CDR3aa: CSADRLAGTDTQYF; CDR3nt: TGCAGTGCGGACCGACTAGCGGGCACAGATACGCAGTATTTT
j_gene: TRBJ2-1; d_gene: -; v_gene: TRBV5-6; abundance: -; CDR3aa: CASSHGRLGAEQFF; CDR3nt: TGTGCCAGCAGCCACGGTCGTCTCGGCGCTGAGCAGTTCTTC
j_gene: TRBJ2-1; d_gene: TRBD2; v_gene: TRBV5-1; abundance: many; CDR3aa: CASGSGSGSYNEQFF; CDR3nt: TGCGCCAGCGGAAGCGGGAGTGGGTCCTACAATGAGCAGTTCTTC
j_gene: TRBJ2-3; d_gene: TRBD2; v_gene: TRBV20-1; abundance: -; CDR3aa: CSARDGSGKTRADTQYF; CDR3nt: TGCAGTGCTAGAGATGGCAGCGGGAAAACAAGGGCTGATACGCAGTATTTT